These 11 T cell receptor beta chains share one sample of origin, sequenced in a study of T cells in Graves' hyperthyroidism and ophthalmopathy. RNA transcripts served as the template for amplifying TCR beta CDR3 regions. First-round RT-PCR with HTBI primers amplified the TCR CDR3 region. TCRdb independently ran MiXCR on the multiplex PCR reads; one entry per CDR3 protein. The repertoire consists of around 420,000 distinct CDR3 sequences, with around 16% occurring once and the leading ten covering 13% to 15%. Sequenced: blood. Source of these receptors: a woman aged 18-35 years with Graves' hyperthyroidism.

CDR3 sequence: CASSYGLAGGFNTGELFF. The CDR3 DNA follows: TGTGCCAGCAGTTACGGGCTAGCGGGAGGATTTAACACCGGGGAGCTGTTTTTT. The chain has TRBV6-2 or TRBV6-3 and TRBJ2-2; 11 nucleotides match TRBD2. The CDR3 has 18 amino acids. V shed 2 bases and J 2 bases; nucleotides not matched to a gene: 7. The germline gives CDR1 MNHEY, CDR2 SVGEGT.

At least ten counts were recorded for this clonotype. The rearrangement links TRBV29-1 to TRBJ2-1; TRBD1 matches 9 bases. V lost 4 bases to trimming and J lost 5 bases; unmatched junction nucleotides: 6. Germline V gene lookup returns CDR1 SQVTM and CDR2 ANQGSEA. This CDR3 is built from 14 residues. Here the CDR3 reads CSVVDRGSNNEQFF. The DNA for the CDR3 is TGCAGCGTTGTTGACAGGGGGTCAAACAATGAGCAGTTCTTC.

This clonotype was picked up many times. The chain has TRBV3-1 and TRBJ2-3, with 8 bases that match TRBD2. The V gene's germline CDR1 is LGHDT and CDR2 YNNKEL (reference sequence). After removal of 4 bases from V and 3 bases from J, the junction contained 6 bases not matched to a gene. This CDR3 is built from 15 residues. CDR3 in amino acids: CASSPTGGATDTQYF. CDR3 DNA sequence: TGTGCCAGCAGCCCAACGGGGGGGGCAACAGATACGCAGTATTTT.

The V call is TRBV20-1, the J call TRBJ2-2; TRBD2 aligns across 8 bases. The CDR3 consists of 16 residues. Per the germline V gene, CDR1 is DFQATT and CDR2 is SNEGSKA (reference sequence). V shed 0 bases and J 4 bases; nucleotides not matched to a gene: 7. This CDR3 reads CSARDRGGGRTGELFF. CDR3 DNA: TGCAGTGCTAGAGACCGGGGGGGCGGGCGCACCGGGGAGCTGTTTTTT.

Of note for this clonotype: A clone one base away is much larger, so this may be a read error. V gene TRBV5-1 combines with J gene TRBJ1-4, with 7 bases lining up with TRBD1. This CDR3 spans 15 amino acids. CDR1 and CDR2 from the germline V gene are SGHRS and YFSETQ. Germline trimming cut 7 bases from V and 4 bases from J; bases unmatched to any gene: 10. This CDR3 is CASFSEGQSNEKLFF. The CDR3 DNA follows: TGCGCCAGCTTCTCCGAGGGACAGAGTAATGAAAAACTGTTTTTT.

This clonotype was found many times. The chain uses TRBV7-6 and TRBJ1-1; D might be TRBD1 (5 bases). Germline-derived CDR1 and CDR2 are SGHVS and FNYEAQ. The CDR3 runs 15 residues. Trimming stripped 3 bases from V and 7 bases from J, with 18 bases between. The CDR3 DNA sequence: TGTGCCAGCAGCTTTGCCCCGGGACGGGGCTTTGAAGCTTTCTTT. Amino acids: CASSFAPGRGFEAFF.

Comment on this clonotype: At one end the junction does not follow the germline gene, possibly because of a read error. J is TRBJ2-7 and V is TRBV7-3; the D gene is possibly TRBD2 (6 bases). This CDR3 contains 16 residues. Germline CDR1 SGHTA, CDR2 FQGTGA. The CDR3 DNA sequence: TGTGCCAACAGCCTCCCCCCCCGGGGGAGCTCCTACGAGCAGTACTTC. Its protein is CANSLPPRGSSYEQYF.

This clonotype has just a few counts. The chain recombines TRBV6-1 with TRBJ1-2; 7 bases agree with TRBD1. The V and J ends lost 6 bases and 7 bases, in that order; junction bases with no gene match: 8. The CDR3 contains 13 residues. Germline V gene lookup returns CDR1 MNHNS and CDR2 SASEGT. CDR3 in amino acids: CASRTGRVRGYTF. CDR3 in DNA: TGTGCCAGCAGGACAGGGCGGGTTCGTGGCTACACCTTC.

This clonotype was counted once. This sequence joins TRBV27 and TRBJ2-5; 8 nucleotides match TRBD1. The CDR3 extends over 19 amino acids. Germline assignment: CDR1 MNHEY and CDR2 SMNVEV (reference sequence). V lost 5 bases and J lost 2; bases outside the gene matches: 19. The chain's CDR3 is CASSPLRAAGGVGQETQYF. The DNA of the CDR3 is TGTGCCAGCAGTCCCCTAAGGGCAGCAGGGGGCGTAGGGCAAGAGACCCAGTACTTC.

There are many counts of this clonotype. The chain has TRBV20-1 and TRBJ2-5; D unclear. Deletions cut 0 bases from V and 1 base from J, with 6 bases between. The CDR3 is 13 amino acids. The germline V gene has CDR1 DFQATT and CDR2 SNEGSKA (reference sequence). The CDR3 sequence is CSARETVQETQYF. The CDR3 bases are TGCAGTGCTAGAGAGACGGTCCAAGAGACCCAGTACTTC.

The chain uses TRBV19 and TRBJ2-5; 7 bases are shared with TRBD2. V shed 5 bases and J 7 bases; nucleotides not matched to a gene: 16. The CDR3 is 16 residues long. Germline V gives CDR1 LNHDA, CDR2 SQIVND (reference sequence). DNA for the CDR3: TGTGCCAGTAGTGGGGAAGGGCTAGCGGTTCTGGGGACCCAGTACTTC. Residues: CASSGEGLAVLGTQYF.